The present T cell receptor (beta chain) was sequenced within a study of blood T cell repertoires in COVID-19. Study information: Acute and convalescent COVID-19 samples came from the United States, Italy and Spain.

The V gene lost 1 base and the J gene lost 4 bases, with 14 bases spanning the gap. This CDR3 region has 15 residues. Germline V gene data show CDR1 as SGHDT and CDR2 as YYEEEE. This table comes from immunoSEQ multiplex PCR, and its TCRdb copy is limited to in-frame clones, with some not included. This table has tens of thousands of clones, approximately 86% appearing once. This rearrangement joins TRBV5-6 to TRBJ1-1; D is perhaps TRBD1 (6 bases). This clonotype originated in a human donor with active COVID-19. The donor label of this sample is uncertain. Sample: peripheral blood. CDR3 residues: CASSLRSTGFTEAFF. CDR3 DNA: TGTGCCAGCAGCTTGCGGAGCACAGGGTTCACTGAAGCTTTCTTT.